Below, 9 T cell receptor beta chains from the same sample are listed, as sequenced in a study of T cell repertoires in cytomegalovirus infection. For these TCRs, the target antigens are not known. TCRdb independently ran MiXCR on the reads; one entry per CDR3 protein. The sample contains roughly 860,000 distinct CDR3 sequences, approximately 32% of which appear only once. The sample here was cultured CD8+ T cells from PBMCs, taken from culture after CMV antigen stimulation. The source is a human donor in good health (CMV status not recorded). Some clones in this sample may be carry-over from other donors' samples.

This chain uses TRBV5-1 with TRBJ2-7; D is perhaps TRBD2 (5 bases). The V gene lost 0 bases and the J gene lost 5 bases, with 12 bases spanning the gap. Germline CDR1 is SGHRS and CDR2 is YFSETQ. The CDR3 spans 14 residues. CDR3 region: CASSLAEGFNEQYF. The CDR3 nucleotides are TGCGCCAGCAGCTTGGCAGAGGGATTCAACGAGCAGTACTTC.

This clonotype occurred once. The V and J genes are TRBV12-3 or TRBV12-4 and TRBJ1-6, with D possibly TRBD1 on 5 matching bases. The CDR3 contains 16 residues. V was shortened by 5 bases and J by 3 bases, with 14 bases between the two germline ends. The CDR3 spells CASSKQETRYNSPLHF. In DNA, the CDR3 is TGTGCCAGCAGTAAACAGGAGACCCGCTATAATTCACCCCTCCACTTT.

A few counts support this clonotype. This chain connects TRBV19 to TRBJ1-6; D might be TRBD1 (6 bases). V was shortened by 3 bases and J by 10 bases, with 19 bases between the two germline ends. Germline CDR1 reads LNHDA; CDR2 reads SQIVND (reference sequence). CDR3 size: 16 residues. CDR3: CASSIEGPGVGSPLHF. The CDR3, as DNA: TGTGCCAGTAGTATCGAGGGGCCAGGGGTCGGCTCACCCCTCCACTTT. Combining the CDR3 with reference TRBV19 and TRBJ1-6 gives the whole variable domain DGGITQSPKYLFRKEGQNVTLSCEQNLNHDAMYWYRQDPGQGLRLIYYSQIVNDFQKGDIAEGYSVSREKKESFPLTVTSAQKNPTAFYLCASSIEGPGVGSPLHFGNGTRLTVT.

A few counts support this clonotype. CDR3 bases: TGTGCTAGTGGTACAGGGTCAGAGACCCAGTACTTC. Protein sequence: CASGTGSETQYF. The chain recombines TRBV12-5 with TRBJ2-5; a possible D gene is TRBD1 (6 bases). The CDR3 has 12 amino acids. V was clipped by 5 bases and J by 4 bases, with 8 bases between them. The germline V gene has CDR1 LGHNT and CDR2 FRNRAP.

This clonotype was seen a few times. The chain links TRBV7-6 to TRBJ2-1, with D possibly being TRBD1 or TRBD2 (5 bases each). In germline, CDR1 is SGHVS, CDR2 FNYEAQ. Trimming took 3 bases from V and 8 from J, leaving 14 bases between them. The CDR3 has 14 amino acids. Written as DNA, the CDR3 is TGTGCCAGCAGCTTTACTTCCGGGGACGATGAGCAGTTCTTC. It encodes CASSFTSGDDEQFF.

The rearrangement links TRBV5-6 to TRBJ2-7; 7 bases are shared with TRBD1. The germline V gene has CDR1 SGHDT and CDR2 YYEEEE. J was trimmed by 4 bases and V by 4 bases; bases with no gene match: 11. This CDR3 spans 15 amino acids. CDR3 in DNA: TGTGCCAGCAGCCCGTGGGGCAGGGGGTTATACGAGCAGTACTTC. Its protein is CASSPWGRGLYEQYF.

This clonotype was recorded many times. The chain links TRBV28 to TRBJ1-5; tentative D call: TRBD1 (6 bases). This CDR3 has 15 residues. The V gene's germline CDR1 is MDHEN and CDR2 SYDVKM. V was shortened by 7 bases and J by 0 bases, with 13 bases between the two germline ends. The CDR3: CASTLGAYSNQPQHF. CDR3 coding DNA: TGTGCCAGCACCTTGGGGGCATATAGCAATCAGCCCCAGCATTTT.

The chain combines TRBV9 with TRBJ1-2, with 9 bases aligning to TRBD1. This CDR3 has 14 residues. The V segment lost 4 bases and the J segment 6 bases; nucleotides outside the gene matches: 7. Germline loops: CDR1 SGDLS, CDR2 YYNGEE. In nucleotides, the CDR3 is TGTGCCAGCAGCAACCGGGACAGGGTAGATGGCTACACCTTC. Protein: CASSNRDRVDGYTF.

The V call is TRBV7-8, the J call TRBJ1-2; D is undetermined. CDR1 is SGHVS, CDR2 FQNEAQ, per germline. Trimming took off 0 bases at V and 2 bases at J, with 7 bases between the two ends. This CDR3 has 14 residues. In DNA form, the CDR3 reads TGTGCCAGCAGCTTAGCTGCGGAGAACTATGGCTACACCTTC. Its translation: CASSLAAENYGYTF.